This T cell receptor (beta chain) comes out of a study of T cell responses to AZD1222 COVID-19 vaccine. Overall study: Timing groups of about 4 and about 12 weeks for second doses were pooled. Study observations and caveats: Reportedly, nearly half the spike-specific TCRs target unmutated variant regions. No repertoire was sampled before or during the peak T cell response, only after it. Vaccine-associated CD4 TCRs spanned spike, dominant at 160-218 and 743-854.

A word on this clone: The antigen is undetermined.

This table comes from immunoSEQ multiplex PCR, and its TCRdb copy is limited to in-frame clones, with some not included. The data show roughly 120,000 clones, 87% seen once. The CDR3 is 19 residues long. The germline CDR1 and CDR2 sequences are SNHLY and FYNNEI. After removal of 6 bases from V and 2 bases from J, the junction contained 18 bases not matched to a gene. This TCR was sampled from an adult in good health. V usage is TRBV2 and J usage is TRBJ2-1; 8 nucleotides agree with TRBD2. The source was peripheral blood, collected on day 0 of AZD1222 vaccination. CDR3 loop: CASRETSSGTRSAYNEQFF. As DNA, the CDR3 is TGTGCCAGCAGGGAGACCTCTTCCGGGACTAGGTCGGCCTACAATGAGCAGTTCTTC.